This T cell receptor beta chain was sequenced during a study of T cells in Graves' hyperthyroidism and ophthalmopathy. Study-wide findings and caveats: The model predicted ophthalmopathy a median roughly 6.5 months before onset. Most thyroid clonotypes expanded above 0.001 were also detected in blood. Stable hyperthyroidism was told apart from ophthalmopathy by a model built on 13 V-J features.

The blood sample predates any ophthalmopathy symptoms, coming from first hyperthyroidism diagnosis. V gave up 0 bases and J gave up 5 bases, with 10 bases separating them. The CDR3 extends over 14 amino acids. Germline CDR1 is GTSNPN and CDR2 is SVGIG (reference sequence). From RNA transcripts, TCR beta CDR3 regions were amplified. The HTBI primer set served for first-round RT-PCR of the TCR CDR3. MiXCR was run by TCRdb on the multiplex PCR reads, yielding one entry per CDR3 protein. The table lists 550,000 to 650,000 distinct CDR3 sequences, about 15% of them singletons. This clonotype appeared a few times. Its target is unknown.

Sequencing input: blood. This clonotype was obtained from a woman aged 25 to 39 with Graves' hyperthyroidism that later progressed to Graves' ophthalmopathy. The V and J genes are TRBV30 and TRBJ2-2; D may be TRBD2 (5 bases). The chain's CDR3 is CAWSVRGSTGELFF. In DNA, the CDR3 is TGTGCCTGGAGTGTGAGAGGGAGTACCGGGGAGCTGTTTTTT.